Sequencing of this T cell receptor (beta chain) was carried out in a study of CD8 T cells in ankylosing spondylitis. Study-level points and caveats: Disease-linked clones proved CD8+ and comparatively uncommon in peripheral blood.

Germline V lookup: CDR1 LNHDA, CDR2 SQIVND (reference sequence). V shed 11 bases and J shed 3 bases, with 9 bases lying between them. The CDR3 spans 11 residues. Molecular-barcoded quantitative 5'-RACE produced these TCR beta libraries. TCRdb ran MiXCR on the 5' RACE reads and lists one entry per CDR3 protein. The repertoire holds some 54,000 distinct CDR3 sequences, with about 7% as singletons. This clonotype was seen ten or more times. Its cognate antigen is unknown. Sequencing was done on a sample of blood, either unsorted or a sorted T cell fraction (not recorded which). The clonotype comes from a female donor with ankylosing spondylitis or in good health (not recorded which). The chain combines TRBV19 with TRBJ2-3, with D tentatively TRBD2 (6 bases). The CDR3 spells CASGGTDTQYF. In DNA, the CDR3 is TGTGCCTCCGGGGGAACAGATACGCAGTATTTT.